Ten or more counts support the clone carrying this T cell receptor beta chain. Its specificity is unknown. Antiretroviral therapy had run roughly three months, about 14 weeks, before follow-up blood collection. Whole blood was used without fractionation, so all unsorted peripheral T cells were included. Peripheral blood, 2.5 ml, was drawn for RNA extraction. Germline values: CDR1 SGHRS, CDR2 YFSETQ. The length of the CDR3 is 15 residues. V lost 0 bases and J lost 1; bases outside the gene matches: 4. About 480 ng RNA was reverse transcribed with alpha and beta constant-region primers. Alpha and beta chain libraries were made separately by chain-specific third strand synthesis with multiplexing indices. A short first PCR added P5 and P7 adapter elements and a second index. TCRdb ran MiXCR on the 5' RACE reads and lists one entry per CDR3 protein. The sample lists some 6,100 distinct CDR3 sequences; 7.4% were seen once.

The data were taken from a study of HIV-infected patients and healthy controls. Study-level points and caveats: Untreated HIV+ repertoires had roughly threefold fewer distinct CDR3s and lower Shannon diversity than healthy controls. Study cohorts differed slightly in age and sex, but this did not explain diversity differences.

This TCR came from an adult with HIV infection. V is TRBV5-1 and J is TRBJ2-7; 7 bases agree with TRBD2. The sample was blood, taken during antiretroviral therapy. In DNA, the CDR3 is TGCGCCAGCAGCTTGGCGGCTAGCGGTTCCTACGAGCAGTACTTC. As protein: CASSLAASGSYEQYF.